The rows below give T cell receptor beta chains drawn from one sample of a study of identical twins. TCRdb reanalysed the 5' RACE reads using MiXCR and keeps one entry per CDR3 protein. Among about 810,000 distinct CDR3 sequences listed, around 12% were seen once. The data also belong to a second study, concerning yellow fever vaccine responses in identical twins.

Material for sequencing was PBMCs. The receptors shown here come from a woman between 18 and 29 years old in good health. Each CDR3 is given with its conserved first and last residue. A D gene is named only where the DNA matches it firmly. The size field is filled for only some rows; it gives once, few, many or a size class.

V gene	D gene	clone size	J gene	CDR3 protein	CDR3 DNA
TRBV27	.	few	TRBJ1-1	CASRSRGWDTEAFF	TGTGCCAGCAGATCGAGGGGATGGGACACTGAAGCTTTCTTT
TRBV7-2	.	.	TRBJ1-1	CASSQAGKRMNTEAFF	TGTGCCAGCAGTCAAGCTGGCAAGAGAATGAACACTGAAGCTTTCTTT
TRBV3-1	TRBD2	.	TRBJ2-1	CASSQDNSGGYNEQFF	TGTGCCAGCAGCCAAGATAACAGCGGGGGGTACAATGAGCAGTTCTTC
TRBV10-3	.	.	TRBJ1-2	CAISDRTATYGYTF	TGTGCCATCAGTGACCGGACAGCCACCTATGGCTACACCTTC
TRBV27	TRBD1	.	TRBJ1-4	CASSLWQGAANEKLFF	TGTGCCAGCAGTTTGTGGCAGGGGGCCGCTAATGAAAAACTGTTTTTT
TRBV6-5	.	.	TRBJ2-1	CASSSPTGYNEQFF	TGTGCCAGCAGTTCCCCAACAGGATACAATGAGCAGTTCTTC
TRBV15	.	.	TRBJ2-3	CATSGGQVFGTDTQYF	TGTGCCACCAGCGGAGGACAAGTCTTTGGCACAGATACGCAGTATTTT
TRBV7-2	TRBD2	few	TRBJ2-2	CASSSTSGPRSLFF	TGTGCCAGCAGCTCCACTAGCGGCCCGAGGTCGCTGTTTTTT
TRBV5-1	.	.	TRBJ2-5	CASSLEGRGRRTQYF	TGCGCCAGCAGCTTGGAGGGCAGGGGGAGGAGGACCCAGTACTTC
TRBV6-2/TRBV6-3	.	.	TRBJ2-5	CASSYEGPETQYF	TGTGCCAGCAGTTACGAAGGTCCCGAGACCCAGTACTTC
TRBV7-8	.	many	TRBJ1-5	CASSLGGGLSNQPQHF	TGTGCCAGCAGCTTAGGGGGAGGGCTAAGCAATCAGCCCCAGCATTTT
TRBV6-2/TRBV6-3	.	.	TRBJ1-5	CASSYSRTASNQPQHF	TGTGCCAGCAGTTACTCCCGGACGGCAAGCAATCAGCCCCAGCATTTT
TRBV7-6	TRBD2	.	TRBJ2-1	CASSGTSGSRGEQFF	TGTGCCAGCAGCGGGACTAGCGGGAGTCGCGGTGAGCAGTTCTTC
TRBV7-2	.	many	TRBJ1-1	CASSSLIWNTEAFF	TGTGCCAGCAGCTCCCTTATTTGGAACACTGAAGCTTTCTTT
TRBV7-2	.	few	TRBJ1-1	CASSHTGFATEAFF	TGTGCCAGCAGTCACACAGGGTTCGCCACTGAAGCTTTCTTT
TRBV4-2	.	.	TRBJ2-5	CASSQESLVRETQYF	TGTGCCAGCAGCCAAGAAAGTCTAGTGAGAGAGACCCAGTACTTC
TRBV28	TRBD1	.	TRBJ2-1	CASTSTGDFSYNEQFF	TGTGCCAGCACGTCGACAGGGGATTTTTCCTACAATGAGCAGTTCTTC
TRBV5-1	TRBD2	.	TRBJ2-5	CASSMARREGQETQYF	TGCGCCAGCTCGATGGCGCGGCGGGAGGGCCAAGAGACCCAGTACTTC
TRBV20-1	TRBD2	many	TRBJ2-1	CSAKGLAGSGSRLGDEQFF	TGCAGTGCTAAAGGACTAGCGGGATCAGGTAGTAGACTCGGGGATGAGCAGTTCTTC
TRBV5-1	.	.	TRBJ2-6	CASSLLDGFSGANVLTF	TGCGCCAGCAGCTTGCTGGACGGATTCTCTGGGGCCAACGTCCTGACTTTC
TRBV5-1	TRBD2	.	TRBJ2-3	CASSSRGGDTQYF	TGCGCCAGCAGTTCCCGGGGGGGAGATACGCAGTATTTT
TRBV10-3	TRBD2	.	TRBJ2-7	CAIMTSEGYEQYF	TGTGCCATCATGACTAGCGAAGGATACGAGCAGTACTTC
TRBV2	TRBD2	.	TRBJ2-5	CASSDSGRPQETQYF	TGTGCCAGCAGTGATAGCGGGAGGCCTCAAGAGACCCAGTACTTC
TRBV12-3/TRBV12-4	.	.	TRBJ2-1	CASRYRGSYNEQFF	TGTGCCAGCAGGTACAGAGGCTCCTACAATGAGCAGTTCTTC
TRBV20-1	.	.	TRBJ2-5	CSARDESGTQKTQYF	TGCAGTGCTAGAGATGAGTCAGGCACTCAGAAGACCCAGTACTTC
TRBV6-1	TRBD2	.	TRBJ2-1	CASSPGPRLAGYYNEQFF	TGTGCCAGCAGTCCAGGCCCCCGACTAGCGGGGTACTACAATGAGCAGTTCTTC
TRBV6-1	TRBD1	.	TRBJ2-2	CASSTQGSPGTGGTGELFF	TGTGCCAGCAGTACCCAAGGGAGCCCCGGGACAGGGGGGACCGGGGAGCTGTTTTTT
TRBV13	.	.	TRBJ2-4	CASSLARTDTIQYF	TGTGCCAGCAGCTTAGCCCGGACTGACACAATTCAGTACTTC
TRBV3-1	.	.	TRBJ1-4	CASSQLINEKLFF	TGTGCCAGCAGCCAACTTATTAATGAAAAACTGTTTTTT
TRBV20-1	TRBD2	many	TRBJ2-5	CSARGAGGPETQYF	TGCAGTGCTAGAGGGGCGGGAGGGCCTGAGACCCAGTACTTC
TRBV7-9	.	.	TRBJ2-1	CASSIGTPDEQFF	TGTGCCAGCAGCATAGGGACTCCGGATGAGCAGTTCTTC
TRBV7-9	TRBD1	.	TRBJ2-5	CASSLAGQGRLETQYF	TGTGCCAGCAGCTTAGCCGGACAGGGACGGTTAGAGACCCAGTACTTC
TRBV20-1	.	few	TRBJ1-6	CSARGSGIPNSPLHF	TGCAGTGCTAGAGGGTCAGGGATCCCTAATTCACCCCTCCACTTT
TRBV10-3	.	few	TRBJ1-6	CAISDLYNSPLHF	TGTGCCATCAGTGATCTCTATAATTCACCCCTCCACTTT
TRBV7-8	.	.	TRBJ2-3	CASSSPEGGELTDTQYF	TGTGCCAGCAGCTCCCCCGAAGGCGGGGAACTCACAGATACGCAGTATTTT
TRBV5-1	.	few	TRBJ2-7	CASKRNYEQYF	TGCGCCAGCAAGAGGAACTACGAGCAGTACTTC
TRBV6-2/TRBV6-3	TRBD1	.	TRBJ1-3	CASSSVDRGSGNTIYF	TGTGCCAGCAGTTCTGTTGACAGGGGCTCTGGAAACACCATATATTTT
TRBV10-3	TRBD2	many	TRBJ2-1	CAISVPGLAVNEQFF	TGTGCCATCAGTGTGCCGGGACTAGCGGTCAATGAGCAGTTCTTC
TRBV2	.	few	TRBJ2-1	CASSAGGLAYNEQFF	TGTGCCAGCAGTGCCGGGGGGCTCGCCTACAATGAGCAGTTCTTC